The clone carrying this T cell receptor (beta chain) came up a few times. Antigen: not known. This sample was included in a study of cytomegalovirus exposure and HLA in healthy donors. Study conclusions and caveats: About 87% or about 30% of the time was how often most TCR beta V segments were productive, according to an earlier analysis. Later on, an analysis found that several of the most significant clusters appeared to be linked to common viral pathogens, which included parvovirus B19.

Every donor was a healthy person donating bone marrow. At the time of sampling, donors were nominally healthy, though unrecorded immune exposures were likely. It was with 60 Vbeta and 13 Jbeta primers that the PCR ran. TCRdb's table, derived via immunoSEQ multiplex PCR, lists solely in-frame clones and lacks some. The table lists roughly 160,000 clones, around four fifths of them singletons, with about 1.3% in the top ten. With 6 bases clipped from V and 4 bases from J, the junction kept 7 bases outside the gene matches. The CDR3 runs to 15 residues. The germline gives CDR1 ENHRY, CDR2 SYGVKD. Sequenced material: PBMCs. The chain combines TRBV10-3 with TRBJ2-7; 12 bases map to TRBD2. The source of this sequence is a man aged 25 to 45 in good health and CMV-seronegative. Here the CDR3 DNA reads TGTGCCATCAGCGAAGGGACTAGCGGGCTATACGAGCAGTACTTC. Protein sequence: CAISEGTSGLYEQYF.